This record looks at one TCR beta chain sequence and its context. The sample originates from a study of blood T cell repertoires in COVID-19. Study at large: COVID-19 samples, acute and convalescent, were from the United States, Italy and Spain. The cDNA or gDNA used as material had been derived from T cells, B-cell-depleted T cells, or PBMCs.

Source study methods: Counts of nucleated cells, estimated from reference gene primer amplification, were obtained. The data were produced by immunoSEQ multiplex PCR, yet TCRdb's version contains in-frame clones alone and is incomplete. That table furnishes V, J and clone size, whereas the DNA furnished D and trimming. The data show 150,000 to 200,000 clones, 75% to 90% seen once. Looked up from germline, CDR1 is SEHNR and CDR2 is FQNEAQ (reference sequence). The CDR3 sequence is 16 residues long. V trimming: 1 base; J trimming: 1 base; junction bases outside the gene matches: 6. This chain links TRBV7-9 with TRBJ1-2; 7 bases are shared with TRBD1. The sequence was obtained from a man aged 65 to 79 with active or convalescent COVID-19. Sequenced material: peripheral blood. The CDR3 reads CASSLDSAGGNYGYTF. In nucleotides, the CDR3 is TGTGCCAGCAGCTTAGATTCCGCAGGGGGTAACTATGGCTACACCTTC.